A single T cell receptor beta chain is shown here with its context. Antigen: not known. These data come from a study of cytomegalovirus exposure and HLA in healthy donors. Study at large: Samples from HLA-typed donors yielded approximately 80 million unique TCRs in an early data release. General study results and limits: The study put about 180 TCR beta chains on its list as cytomegalovirus-associated. At a 0.05 false discovery rate, a later analysis found some 18,000 TCR beta sequences to be associated with HLA alleles.

PCR was performed using 60 Vbeta and 13 Jbeta primers. Sequenced by immunoSEQ multiplex PCR; TCRdb stores in-frame clones only, minus some. This table holds around 190,000 clones, around three quarters found once. The germline V gene encodes CDR1 SGHNT and CDR2 YENEEA. The CDR3 covers 14 residues. Trimming took 5 bases from V and 4 from J, leaving 14 bases between them. Unrecorded immune exposures were likely, despite nominal health at sampling. V is TRBV11-3 and J is TRBJ1-1; the D is unclear. The sequenced sample was PBMCs. This receptor was identified in a woman aged 35 to 49 in good health and CMV-seronegative. The CDR3, as DNA: TGTGCCAGCAGCACCATTCGAGGGTCCACTGAAGCTTTCTTT. It translates to CASSTIRGSTEAFF.